This T cell receptor beta chain was recovered during a study of shared clonotypes between healthy human individuals. Donation came from healthy HIV-negative adults that had no recent acute infections or vaccinations. With respect to this clone: The antigen is undetermined.

V gave up 6 bases and J gave up 3 bases, with 18 bases separating them. The CDR3 spans 16 residues. Germline V gene lookup returns CDR1 MNHEY and CDR2 SMNVEV (reference sequence). Data came from immunoSEQ multiplex PCR; TCRdb stores just in-frame clones and leaves some out. The sample has about 520,000 clones; over 70% are singletons. Findings and caveats of the study: Sequencing depth was expected to affect clonotype sharing among donors.

The sequence was obtained from a woman aged 40 to 50 in good health. Some clones in this sample may be carry-over from other donors' samples. The sequenced sample was PBMCs. This chain uses TRBV27 with TRBJ1-5; D unclear. CDR3 residues: CASRALRSRVNQPQHF. In DNA, the CDR3 is TGTGCCAGCAGGGCACTCAGGTCCAGAGTCAATCAGCCCCAGCATTTT.